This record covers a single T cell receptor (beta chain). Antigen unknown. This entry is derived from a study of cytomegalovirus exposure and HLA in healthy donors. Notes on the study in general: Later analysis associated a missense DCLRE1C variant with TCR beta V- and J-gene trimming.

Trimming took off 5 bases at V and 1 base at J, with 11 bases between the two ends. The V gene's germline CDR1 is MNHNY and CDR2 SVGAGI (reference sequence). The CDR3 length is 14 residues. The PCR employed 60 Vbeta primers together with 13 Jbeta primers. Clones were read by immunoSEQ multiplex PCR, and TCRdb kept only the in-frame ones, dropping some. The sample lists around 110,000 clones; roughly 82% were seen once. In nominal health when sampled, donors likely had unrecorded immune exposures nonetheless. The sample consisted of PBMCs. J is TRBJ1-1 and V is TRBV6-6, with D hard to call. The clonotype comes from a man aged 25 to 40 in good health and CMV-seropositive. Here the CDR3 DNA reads TGTGCCAGCAGTAATCAGTACCCGAACACTGAAGCTTTCTTT. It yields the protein CASSNQYPNTEAFF.